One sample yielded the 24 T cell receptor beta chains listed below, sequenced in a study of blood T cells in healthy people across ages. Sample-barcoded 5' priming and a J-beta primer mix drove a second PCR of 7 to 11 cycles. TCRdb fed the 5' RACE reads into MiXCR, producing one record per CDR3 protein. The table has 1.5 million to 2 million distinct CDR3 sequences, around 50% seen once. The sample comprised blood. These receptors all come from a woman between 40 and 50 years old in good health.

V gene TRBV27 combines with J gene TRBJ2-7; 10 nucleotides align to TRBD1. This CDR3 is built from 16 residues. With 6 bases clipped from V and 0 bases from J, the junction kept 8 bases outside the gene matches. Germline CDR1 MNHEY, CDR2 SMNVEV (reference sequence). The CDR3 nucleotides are TGTGCCAGCAGCTTTTCGGGACAGGGGATCTCCTACGAGCAGTACTTC. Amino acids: CASSFSGQGISYEQYF.

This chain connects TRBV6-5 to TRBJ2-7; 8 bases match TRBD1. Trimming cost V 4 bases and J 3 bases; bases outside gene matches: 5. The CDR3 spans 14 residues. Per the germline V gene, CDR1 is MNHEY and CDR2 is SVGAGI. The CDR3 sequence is CASSSTGQGYEQYF. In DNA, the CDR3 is TGTGCCAGCAGTTCGACCGGACAGGGCTACGAGCAGTACTTC.

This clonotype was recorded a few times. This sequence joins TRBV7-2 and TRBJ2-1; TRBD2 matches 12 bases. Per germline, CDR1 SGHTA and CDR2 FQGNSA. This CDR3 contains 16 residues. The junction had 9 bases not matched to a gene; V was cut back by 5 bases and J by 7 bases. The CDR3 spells CASSPTGLAGQNEQFF. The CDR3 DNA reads TGTGCCAGCAGCCCCACGGGACTAGCGGGCCAAAATGAGCAGTTCTTC.

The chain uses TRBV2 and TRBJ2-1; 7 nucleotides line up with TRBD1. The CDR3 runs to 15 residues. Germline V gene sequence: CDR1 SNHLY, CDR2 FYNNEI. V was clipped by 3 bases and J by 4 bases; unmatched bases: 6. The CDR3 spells CASSDEGARYNEQFF. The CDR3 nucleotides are TGTGCCAGCAGTGATGAGGGGGCGAGGTACAATGAGCAGTTCTTC. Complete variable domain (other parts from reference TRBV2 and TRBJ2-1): EPEVTQTPSHQVTQMGQEVILRCVPISNHLYFYWYRQILGQKVEFLVSFYNNEISEKSEIFDDQFSVERPDGSNFTLKIRSTKLEDSAMYFCASSDEGARYNEQFFGPGTRLTVL.

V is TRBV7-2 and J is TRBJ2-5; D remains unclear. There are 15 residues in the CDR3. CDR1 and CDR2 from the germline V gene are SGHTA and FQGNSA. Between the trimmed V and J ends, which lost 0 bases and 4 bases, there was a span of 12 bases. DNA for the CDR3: TGTGCCAGCAGCTTAGCGGTTTCTAGGCCAGAGACCCAGTACTTC. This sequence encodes CASSLAVSRPETQYF.

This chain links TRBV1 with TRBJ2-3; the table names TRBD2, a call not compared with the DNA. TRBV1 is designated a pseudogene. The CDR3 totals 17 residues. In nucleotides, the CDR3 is TGCACCAGCAGCCAAGATATCAGCGGGGAAAGCACAGATACGCAGTATTTT. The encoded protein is CTSSQDISGESTDTQYF.

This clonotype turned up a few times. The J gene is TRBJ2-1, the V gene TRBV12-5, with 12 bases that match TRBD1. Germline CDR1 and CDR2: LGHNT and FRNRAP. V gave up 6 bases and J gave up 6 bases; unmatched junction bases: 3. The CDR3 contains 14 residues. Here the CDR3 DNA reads TGTGCTAGTGGGGGGGGACAGGGGGCCAATGAGCAGTTCTTC. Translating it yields CASGGGQGANEQFF.

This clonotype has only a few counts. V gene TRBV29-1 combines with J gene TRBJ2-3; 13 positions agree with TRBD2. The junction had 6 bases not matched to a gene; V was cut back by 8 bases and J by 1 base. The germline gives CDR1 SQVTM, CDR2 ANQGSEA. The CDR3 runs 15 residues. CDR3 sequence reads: CSLVGLAGGTDTQYF. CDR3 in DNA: TGCAGCCTAGTAGGACTAGCGGGGGGCACAGATACGCAGTATTTT.

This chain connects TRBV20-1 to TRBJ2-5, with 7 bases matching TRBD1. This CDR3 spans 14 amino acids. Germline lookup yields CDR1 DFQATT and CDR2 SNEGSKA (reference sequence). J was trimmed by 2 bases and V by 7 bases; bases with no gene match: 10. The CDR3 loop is CSVPTGLEQETQYF. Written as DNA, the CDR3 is TGCAGTGTCCCGACAGGGTTGGAACAAGAGACCCAGTACTTC.

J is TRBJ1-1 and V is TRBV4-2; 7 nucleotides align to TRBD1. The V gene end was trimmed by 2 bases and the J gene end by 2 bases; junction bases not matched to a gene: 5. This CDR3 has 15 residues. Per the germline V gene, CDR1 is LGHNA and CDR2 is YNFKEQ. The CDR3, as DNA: TGTGCCAGCAGCCAATTCGACAGGGTCAACACTGAAGCTTTCTTT. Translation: CASSQFDRVNTEAFF.

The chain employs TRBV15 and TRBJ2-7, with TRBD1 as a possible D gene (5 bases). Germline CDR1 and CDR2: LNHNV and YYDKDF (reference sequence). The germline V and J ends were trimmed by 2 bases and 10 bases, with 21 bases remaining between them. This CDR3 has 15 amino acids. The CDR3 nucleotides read TGTGCCACCAGCAGACGTGTAGGTCAGGGTGAGGCCCAGTACTTC. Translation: CATSRRVGQGEAQYF.

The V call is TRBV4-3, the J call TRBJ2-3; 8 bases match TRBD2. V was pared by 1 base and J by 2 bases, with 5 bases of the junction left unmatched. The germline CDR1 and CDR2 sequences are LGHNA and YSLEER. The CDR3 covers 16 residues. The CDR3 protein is CASSQAWRGDTDTQYF. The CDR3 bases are TGCGCCAGCAGCCAAGCTTGGCGGGGGGACACAGATACGCAGTATTTT.

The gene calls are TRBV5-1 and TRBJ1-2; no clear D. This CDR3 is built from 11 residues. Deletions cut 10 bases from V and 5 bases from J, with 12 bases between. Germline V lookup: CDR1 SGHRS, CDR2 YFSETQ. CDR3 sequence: CAWFDGYGYTF. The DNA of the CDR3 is TGCGCCTGGTTCGATGGTTATGGCTACACCTTC.

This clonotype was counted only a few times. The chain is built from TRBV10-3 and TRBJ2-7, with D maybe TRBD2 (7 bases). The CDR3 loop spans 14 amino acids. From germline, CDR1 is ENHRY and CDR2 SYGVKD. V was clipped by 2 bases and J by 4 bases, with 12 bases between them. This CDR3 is CAISERGGEYEQYF. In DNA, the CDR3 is TGTGCCATCAGTGAGAGGGGGGGGGAATACGAGCAGTACTTC.

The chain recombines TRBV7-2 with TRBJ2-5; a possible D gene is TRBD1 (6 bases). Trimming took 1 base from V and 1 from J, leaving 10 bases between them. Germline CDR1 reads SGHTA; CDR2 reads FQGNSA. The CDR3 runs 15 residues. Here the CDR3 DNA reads TGTGCCAGCAGCTTAGGTGGACAGATCCAAGAGACCCAGTACTTC. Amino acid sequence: CASSLGGQIQETQYF.

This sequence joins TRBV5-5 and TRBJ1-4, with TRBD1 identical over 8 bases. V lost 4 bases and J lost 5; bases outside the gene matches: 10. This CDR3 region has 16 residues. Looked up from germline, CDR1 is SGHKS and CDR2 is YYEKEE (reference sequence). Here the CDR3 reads CASSQGDRGGNEKLFF. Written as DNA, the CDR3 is TGTGCCAGCAGCCAGGGTGACAGGGGTGGGAATGAAAAACTGTTTTTT.

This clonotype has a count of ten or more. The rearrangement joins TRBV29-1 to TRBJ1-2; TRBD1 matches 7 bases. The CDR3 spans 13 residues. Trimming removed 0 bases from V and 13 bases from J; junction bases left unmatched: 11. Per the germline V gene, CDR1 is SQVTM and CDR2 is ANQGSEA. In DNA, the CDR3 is TGCAGCGTTGAAGATCAGGCGTGGGAGGGGGCCACCTTC. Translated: CSVEDQAWEGATF.

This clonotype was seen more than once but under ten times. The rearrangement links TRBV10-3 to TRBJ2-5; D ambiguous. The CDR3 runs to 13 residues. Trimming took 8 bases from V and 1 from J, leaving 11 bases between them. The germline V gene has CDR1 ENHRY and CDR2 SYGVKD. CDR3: CAIGKRVQETQYF. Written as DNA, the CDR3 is TGTGCCATCGGGAAACGAGTCCAAGAGACCCAGTACTTC.

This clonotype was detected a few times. CDR3 sequence (DNA): TGTGCCAGCAGCATTCTTCGAGGACAGGGCACAGATACGCAGTATTTT. This sequence encodes CASSILRGQGTDTQYF. The genes are TRBV7-2 and TRBJ2-3; 7 nucleotides agree with TRBD1. J gave up 1 base and V 5 bases, and 9 bases lay outside the gene matches. The CDR3 spans 16 residues. From germline, CDR1 is SGHTA and CDR2 FQGNSA.

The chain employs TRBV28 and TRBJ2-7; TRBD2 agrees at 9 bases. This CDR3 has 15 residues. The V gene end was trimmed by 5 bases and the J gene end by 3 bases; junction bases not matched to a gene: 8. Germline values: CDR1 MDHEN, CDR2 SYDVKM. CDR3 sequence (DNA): TGTGCCAGCAGTCTGCGGGGGGGGTCCGGCTACGAGCAGTACTTC. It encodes CASSLRGGSGYEQYF.

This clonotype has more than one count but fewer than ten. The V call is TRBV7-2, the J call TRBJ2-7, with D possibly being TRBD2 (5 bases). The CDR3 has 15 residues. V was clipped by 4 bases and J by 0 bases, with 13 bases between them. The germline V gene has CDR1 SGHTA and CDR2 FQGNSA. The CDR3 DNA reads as TGTGCCAGCAGCTCAAACCCCGGGATCTCCTACGAGCAGTACTTC. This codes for CASSSNPGISYEQYF.

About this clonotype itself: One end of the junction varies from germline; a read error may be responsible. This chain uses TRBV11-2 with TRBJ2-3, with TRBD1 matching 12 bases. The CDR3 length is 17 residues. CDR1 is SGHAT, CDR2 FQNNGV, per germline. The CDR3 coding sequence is TGTGCCAGCAGCCTGCTTGGGACAGGGGGCCCAACAGATATGCAGTATTTT. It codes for CASSLLGTGGPTDMQYF.

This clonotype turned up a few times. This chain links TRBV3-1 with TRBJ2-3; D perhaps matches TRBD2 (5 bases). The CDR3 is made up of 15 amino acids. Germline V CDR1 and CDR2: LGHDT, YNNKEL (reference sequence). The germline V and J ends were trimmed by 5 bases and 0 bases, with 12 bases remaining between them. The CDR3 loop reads CASSSGRTSTDTQYF. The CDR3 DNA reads TGTGCCAGCAGCTCCGGACGGACTAGCACAGATACGCAGTATTTT.

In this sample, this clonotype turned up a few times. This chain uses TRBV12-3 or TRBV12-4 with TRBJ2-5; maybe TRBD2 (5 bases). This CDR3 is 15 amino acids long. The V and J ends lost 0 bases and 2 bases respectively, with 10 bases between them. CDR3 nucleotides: TGTGCCAGCAGTTTAGCTGTACTAGTTCAAGAGACCCAGTACTTC. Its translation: CASSLAVLVQETQYF.